The text below deals with one T cell receptor (beta chain). What it recognizes is unknown. Per the germline V gene, CDR1 is SGHAT and CDR2 is FQNNGV. Trimming took 6 bases from V and 4 from J; bases not matched to a gene: 9. There are 15 residues in the CDR3. The PCR contained 60 Vbeta and 13 Jbeta primers. Here immunoSEQ multiplex PCR was the method, and the copy in TCRdb shows in-frame clones only, minus some. The sample consists of over 85,000 clones, roughly 8.2% of them appearing once. The sample comes from a study of cytomegalovirus exposure and HLA in healthy donors. Study as a whole: Caucasian-associated ancestry cluster membership applied to 75% to 85% of around 400 genotyped donors.

Donors showed nominal health when sampled, although they likely had unrecorded immune exposures. Study-level findings and limits: What TCR beta sequences reportedly achieved was accurate prediction of HLA-A and HLA-B alleles in most subjects.

Sequenced material: PBMCs. The TCR originated in a man aged 45 to 65 in good health and CMV-seronegative. V gene TRBV11-2 combines with J gene TRBJ2-1, with 7 bases that match TRBD1. This CDR3 is CASSDGQARYNEQFF. CDR3 nucleotide sequence: TGTGCCAGCAGTGACGGACAGGCCAGATACAATGAGCAGTTCTTC.